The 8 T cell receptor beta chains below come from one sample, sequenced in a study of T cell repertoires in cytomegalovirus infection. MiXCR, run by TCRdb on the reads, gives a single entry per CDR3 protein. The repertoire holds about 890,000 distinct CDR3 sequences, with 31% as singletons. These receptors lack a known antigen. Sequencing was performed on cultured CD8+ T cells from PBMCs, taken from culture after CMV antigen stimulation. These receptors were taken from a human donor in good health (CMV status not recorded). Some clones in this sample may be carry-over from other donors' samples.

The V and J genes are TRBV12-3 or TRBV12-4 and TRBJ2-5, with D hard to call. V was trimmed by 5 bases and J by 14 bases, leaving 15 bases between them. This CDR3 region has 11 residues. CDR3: CASSADPPPYF. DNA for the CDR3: TGTGCCAGCAGTGCAGATCCTCCCCCCTACTTC.

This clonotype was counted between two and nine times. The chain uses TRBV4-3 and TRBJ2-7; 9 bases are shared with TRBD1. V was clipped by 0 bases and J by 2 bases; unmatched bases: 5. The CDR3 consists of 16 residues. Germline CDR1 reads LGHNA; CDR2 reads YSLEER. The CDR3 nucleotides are TGCGCCAGCAGCCAAGACGGGACAGGGAGGGCCTACGAGCAGTACTTC. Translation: CASSQDGTGRAYEQYF.

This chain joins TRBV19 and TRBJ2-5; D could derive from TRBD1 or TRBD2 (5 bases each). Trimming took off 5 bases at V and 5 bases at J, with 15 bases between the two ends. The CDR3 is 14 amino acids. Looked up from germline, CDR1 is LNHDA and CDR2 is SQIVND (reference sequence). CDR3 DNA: TGTGCCAGTAGTGCACCTGGGGGTCGGGAGACCCAGTACTTC. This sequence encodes CASSAPGGRETQYF.

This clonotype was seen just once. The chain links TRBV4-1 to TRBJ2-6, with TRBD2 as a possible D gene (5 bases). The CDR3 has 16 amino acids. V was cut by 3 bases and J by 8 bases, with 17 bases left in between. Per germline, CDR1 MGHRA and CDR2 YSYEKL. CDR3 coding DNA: TGCGCCAGCAGCCAGGACCGGACGGTCGGGACCAACGTCCTGACTTTC. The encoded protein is CASSQDRTVGTNVLTF.

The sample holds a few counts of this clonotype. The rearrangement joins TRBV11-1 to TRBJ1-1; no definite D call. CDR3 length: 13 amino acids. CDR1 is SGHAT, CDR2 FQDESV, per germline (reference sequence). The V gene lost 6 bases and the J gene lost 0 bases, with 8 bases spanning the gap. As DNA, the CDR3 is TGTGCCAGCAGGAAATTAATGAACACTGAAGCTTTCTTT. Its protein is CASRKLMNTEAFF.

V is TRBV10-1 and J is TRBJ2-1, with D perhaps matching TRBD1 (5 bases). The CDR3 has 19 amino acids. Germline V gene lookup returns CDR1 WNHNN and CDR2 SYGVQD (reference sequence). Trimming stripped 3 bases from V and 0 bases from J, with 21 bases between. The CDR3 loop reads CASSDSRIGAGRSYNEQFF. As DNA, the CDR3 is TGCGCCAGCAGTGATTCTAGAATAGGTGCAGGGCGCTCCTACAATGAGCAGTTCTTC.

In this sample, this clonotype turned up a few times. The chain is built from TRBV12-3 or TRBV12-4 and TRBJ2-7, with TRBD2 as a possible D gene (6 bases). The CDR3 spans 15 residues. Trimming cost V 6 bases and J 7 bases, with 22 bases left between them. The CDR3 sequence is CASSHLLGGLSEQYF. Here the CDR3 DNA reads TGTGCCAGCAGCCATCTGCTGGGGGGTCTATCTGAGCAGTACTTC.

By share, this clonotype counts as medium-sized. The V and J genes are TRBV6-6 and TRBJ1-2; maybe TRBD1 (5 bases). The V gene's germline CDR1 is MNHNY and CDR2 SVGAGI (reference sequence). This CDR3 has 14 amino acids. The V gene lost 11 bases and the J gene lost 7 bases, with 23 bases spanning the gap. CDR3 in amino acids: CASRGEQLYIGYTF. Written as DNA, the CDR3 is TGTGCCTCGCGGGGGGAACAGCTCTATATTGGCTACACCTTC.